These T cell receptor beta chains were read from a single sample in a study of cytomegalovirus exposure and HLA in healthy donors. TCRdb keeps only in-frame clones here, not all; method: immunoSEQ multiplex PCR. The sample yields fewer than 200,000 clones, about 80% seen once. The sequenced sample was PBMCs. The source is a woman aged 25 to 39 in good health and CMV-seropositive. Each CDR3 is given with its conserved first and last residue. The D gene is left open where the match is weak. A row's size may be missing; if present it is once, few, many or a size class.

cdr3_aa: CASSQEGRAGINEKLFF
cdr3_nt: TGCGCCAGCAGCCAAGAAGGCAGGGCCGGAATTAATGAAAAACTGTTTTTT
j_call: TRBJ1-4
clone_size: few
d_call: -
v_call: TRBV4-1

cdr3_aa: CASSPYRALASDRGRYGYTF
cdr3_nt: TGTGCCAGCAGTCCTTATAGGGCCCTGGCTTCGGACAGGGGGAGGTATGGCTACACCTTC
j_call: TRBJ1-2
clone_size: -
d_call: TRBD1
v_call: TRBV27

cdr3_aa: CASSLGTGNTQYF
cdr3_nt: TGTGCCAGCAGCTTAGGGACAGGGAATACGCAGTATTTT
j_call: TRBJ2-3
clone_size: -
d_call: TRBD1
v_call: TRBV7-9

cdr3_aa: CASSTIRTGNGYGYTF
cdr3_nt: TGTGCCAGCAGTACAATTAGGACAGGGAATGGCTATGGCTACACCTTC
j_call: TRBJ1-2
clone_size: few
d_call: TRBD1
v_call: TRBV2

cdr3_aa: CASSYSGGQGAGEQYF
cdr3_nt: TGTGCCAGCAGTTACTCCGGCGGACAGGGGGCAGGGGAGCAGTACTTC
j_call: TRBJ2-7
clone_size: -
d_call: TRBD1
v_call: TRBV6-6

cdr3_aa: CASSIHPVRGLAVSYEQYF
cdr3_nt: TGTGCCAGTAGTATACATCCCGTCCGTGGACTAGCGGTATCCTACGAGCAGTACTTC
j_call: TRBJ2-7
clone_size: -
d_call: TRBD2
v_call: TRBV19

cdr3_aa: CASSIRGQGNYEQYF
cdr3_nt: TGTGCCAGTAGTATCCGAGGACAGGGGAACTACGAGCAGTACTTC
j_call: TRBJ2-7
clone_size: -
d_call: TRBD1
v_call: TRBV19

cdr3_aa: CASSPRQGAGGANVLTF
cdr3_nt: TGTGCCAGCTCACCCCGTCAGGGGGCGGGCGGGGCCAACGTCCTGACTTTC
j_call: TRBJ2-6
clone_size: -
d_call: TRBD1
v_call: TRBV18

cdr3_aa: CASSPAGVNTGELFF
cdr3_nt: TGTGCCAGCAGCCCGGCGGGAGTAAACACCGGGGAGCTGTTTTTT
j_call: TRBJ2-2
clone_size: -
d_call: TRBD2
v_call: TRBV5-4

cdr3_aa: CASATGGQDTEAFF
cdr3_nt: TGTGCCAGCGCCACAGGGGGCCAAGACACTGAAGCTTTCTTT
j_call: TRBJ1-1
clone_size: -
d_call: TRBD1
v_call: TRBV19

cdr3_aa: CASSPSGQETQYF
cdr3_nt: TGTGCCAGCAGCCCTAGCGGTCAAGAGACCCAGTACTTC
j_call: TRBJ2-5
clone_size: -
d_call: TRBD2
v_call: TRBV7-3

cdr3_aa: CASSLTTYEQYF
cdr3_nt: TGTGCCAGCAGCTTAACTACCTACGAGCAGTACTTC
j_call: TRBJ2-7
clone_size: few
d_call: -
v_call: TRBV13

cdr3_aa: CAWTQNSGDTEAFF
cdr3_nt: TGTGCCTGGACCCAAAACTCAGGGGACACTGAAGCTTTCTTT
j_call: TRBJ1-1
clone_size: -
d_call: -
v_call: TRBV30

cdr3_aa: CASRWDKGTSNYGYTF
cdr3_nt: TGTGCCAGCAGATGGGACAAGGGAACCTCTAACTATGGCTACACCTTC
j_call: TRBJ1-2
clone_size: -
d_call: -
v_call: TRBV27

cdr3_aa: CASSLGAGGPLETQYF
cdr3_nt: TGTGCCAGCAGCTTAGGGGCGGGAGGGCCACTAGAGACCCAGTACTTC
j_call: TRBJ2-5
clone_size: -
d_call: TRBD2
v_call: TRBV7-2

cdr3_aa: CASSEGGERYF
cdr3_nt: TGTGCCAGCAGTGAAGGGGGGGAGAGGTACTTC
j_call: TRBJ2-7
clone_size: -
d_call: -
v_call: TRBV6-1

cdr3_aa: CASSGLLDTQYF
cdr3_nt: TGTGCCAGCTCGGGACTCCTCGATACGCAGTATTTT
j_call: TRBJ2-3
clone_size: once
d_call: -
v_call: TRBV28

cdr3_aa: CASSGTGDNLEQYF
cdr3_nt: TGTGCCAGCAGTGGGACAGGGGATAATCTCGAGCAGTACTTC
j_call: TRBJ2-7
clone_size: -
d_call: TRBD1
v_call: TRBV27

cdr3_aa: CASSVGGGSWNSPLHF
cdr3_nt: TGTGCCAGCAGCGTTGGGGGAGGATCTTGGAATTCACCCCTCCACTTT
j_call: TRBJ1-6
clone_size: -
d_call: -
v_call: TRBV9

cdr3_aa: CASSRPGVETQYF
cdr3_nt: TGTGCCAGCAGCAGGCCAGGGGTAGAGACCCAGTACTTC
j_call: TRBJ2-5
clone_size: -
d_call: -
v_call: TRBV2

cdr3_aa: CASSIQGSGELFF
cdr3_nt: TGTGCCAGCAGCATACAGGGGTCCGGGGAGCTGTTTTTT
j_call: TRBJ2-2
clone_size: -
d_call: TRBD1
v_call: TRBV9

cdr3_aa: CSVGGRGNGYTF
cdr3_nt: TGCAGCGTTGGGGGGAGGGGGAATGGCTACACCTTC
j_call: TRBJ1-2
clone_size: once
d_call: -
v_call: TRBV29-1

cdr3_aa: CASSLGFGGGTDTQYF
cdr3_nt: TGTGCCAGCAGTTTGGGGTTCGGGGGAGGCACAGATACGCAGTATTTT
j_call: TRBJ2-3
clone_size: -
d_call: -
v_call: TRBV7-3

cdr3_aa: CASSGQTQETQYF
cdr3_nt: TGTGCCAGCAGTGGACAGACGCAAGAGACCCAGTACTTC
j_call: TRBJ2-5
clone_size: -
d_call: -
v_call: TRBV2

cdr3_aa: CAWSSGGSYEQYF
cdr3_nt: TGTGCCTGGAGTAGCGGGGGGTCCTACGAGCAGTACTTC
j_call: TRBJ2-7
clone_size: -
d_call: TRBD2
v_call: TRBV30

cdr3_aa: CASRTGTGGYEQYF
cdr3_nt: TGTGCCAGTAGAACCGGGACAGGGGGTTACGAGCAGTACTTC
j_call: TRBJ2-7
clone_size: -
d_call: TRBD1
v_call: TRBV19

cdr3_aa: CAIRGQGNTGELFF
cdr3_nt: TGTGCCATCAGGGGACAGGGGAACACCGGGGAGCTGTTTTTT
j_call: TRBJ2-2
clone_size: -
d_call: TRBD1
v_call: TRBV10-3

cdr3_aa: CASSSDPGSYEQYF
cdr3_nt: TGTGCCAGCAGCTCGGACCCGGGGTCCTACGAGCAGTACTTC
j_call: TRBJ2-7
clone_size: -
d_call: -
v_call: TRBV11-2

cdr3_aa: CASSVVPLEAGGSGNTIYF
cdr3_nt: TGTGCCAGCAGCGTAGTTCCCCTGGAGGCCGGGGGCTCTGGAAACACCATATATTTT
j_call: TRBJ1-3
clone_size: -
d_call: -
v_call: TRBV9

cdr3_aa: CASSSRDSFSPLHF
cdr3_nt: TGTGCCAGCAGTTCCCGGGACAGTTTTTCACCCCTCCACTTT
j_call: TRBJ1-6
clone_size: few
d_call: TRBD1
v_call: TRBV6-5

cdr3_aa: CASSPLAGRNTETQYF
cdr3_nt: TGTGCCAGCTCACCCCTAGCGGGGCGCAACACAGAGACCCAGTACTTC
j_call: TRBJ2-5
clone_size: -
d_call: TRBD2
v_call: TRBV18

cdr3_aa: CASSSDRSGTQSYEQYF
cdr3_nt: TGTGCCAGCAGCTCAGACCGTTCCGGGACACAGTCCTACGAGCAGTACTTC
j_call: TRBJ2-7
clone_size: -
d_call: -
v_call: TRBV7-3